These T cell receptor beta chains were read from a single sample in a study of T cell responses to AZD1222 COVID-19 vaccine. Assay: immunoSEQ multiplex PCR; the TCRdb copy retains only in-frame clones and omits some. The sample yields some 150,000 clones, more than 75% seen once. The sequencing used peripheral blood, collected on day 0 of AZD1222 vaccination. Receptor source: an adult in good health. Each CDR3 is given with its conserved first and last residue. Fields, in order: V gene, clone size, J gene, D gene, CDR3 protein, CDR3 DNA. A D gene is named only where the DNA matches it firmly. The size of a clone is reported for some rows only, either as once, few or many, or as a class for expanded clones.

>TRBV4-3|NA|TRBJ2-2|TRBD2
CASSARGRTSHTGELFF
TGCGCCAGCAGCGCACGGGGGAGGACTAGTCATACCGGGGAGCTGTTTTTT
>TRBV4-3|NA|TRBJ1-6|NA
CASSQGTPPSSYNSPLHF
TGCGCCAGCAGCCAAGGGACTCCCCCGAGCTCCTATAATTCACCCCTCCACTTT
>TRBV12-3/TRBV12-4|NA|TRBJ2-7|NA
CATGVSAYEQYF
TGTGCCACGGGAGTATCGGCCTACGAGCAGTACTTC
>TRBV5-4|NA|TRBJ1-5|NA
CASSQDSNNQPQHF
TGTGCCAGCAGCCAGGACAGTAACAATCAGCCCCAGCATTTT
>TRBV9|NA|TRBJ2-1|TRBD2
CASSTAGGPFNEQFF
TGTGCCAGCAGCACGGCGGGGGGGCCTTTCAATGAGCAGTTCTTC
>TRBV15|NA|TRBJ2-2|NA
CATSGYRDLGELFF
TGTGCCACCAGCGGATACAGGGATCTCGGGGAGCTGTTTTTT
>TRBV10-3|NA|TRBJ2-7|TRBD2
CAIRLAGEMGEQYF
TGTGCCATCCGGCTAGCGGGAGAGATGGGCGAGCAGTACTTC
>TRBV7-3|NA|TRBJ2-7|TRBD2
CASSSFSGSSYEQYF
TGTGCCAGCAGCTCCTTTAGCGGGAGTTCTTACGAGCAGTACTTC
>TRBV6-7|once|TRBJ1-4|NA
CASSYRDREGFNEKLFF
TGTGCCAGCAGTTACCGCGACCGAGAAGGGTTTAATGAAAAACTGTTTTTT
>TRBV28|NA|TRBJ1-4|TRBD1
CASSFFAQGDGKLFF
TGTGCCAGCAGTTTTTTTGCGCAGGGGGATGGGAAACTGTTTTTT
>TRBV11-2|once|TRBJ1-1|NA
CASSFFPGSLMNTEAFF
TGTGCCAGCAGCTTTTTCCCTGGGAGCTTGATGAACACTGAAGCTTTCTTT
>TRBV6-5|NA|TRBJ2-7|TRBD1
CASSQSGDRVYEQYF
TGTGCCAGCAGTCAGAGTGGGGACAGGGTCTACGAGCAGTACTTC
>TRBV7-2|once|TRBJ2-1|NA
CASSSSWGASKEQFF
TGTGCCAGCAGCTCCTCATGGGGGGCCTCCAAAGAGCAGTTCTTC
>TRBV12-3/TRBV12-4|NA|TRBJ1-5|NA
CASSPGPPTQHF
TGTGCCAGCAGTCCTGGGCCCCCGACCCAGCATTTT
>TRBV7-9|NA|TRBJ2-2|TRBD2
CASARDYNTGELFF
TGTGCCAGCGCACGGGACTATAACACCGGGGAGCTGTTTTTT
>TRBV7-9|NA|TRBJ1-2|NA
CASSLGLYGYTF
TGTGCCAGCAGCTTAGGTCTCTATGGCTACACCTTC
>TRBV18|NA|TRBJ2-2|NA
CASSPNGQTNTGELFF
TGTGCCAGCTCACCAAACGGACAGACGAACACCGGGGAGCTGTTTTTT